What follows are 20 T cell receptor beta chains derived from one specimen sequenced in a study of response to subunit inactivated influenza vaccine (dated 2018 in TCRdb). Per the publication, the time point label means: around 47 days after influenza vaccine administration. The library came from RT-PCR. Sequencing relied on an Illumina HiSeq 2500. Starting from the raw public reads, TCRdb applied fastp trimming at Q25, assembled clones with MiXCR and retained in-frame beta chains. Rows are combined by CDR3 protein, so each entry shows the most common genes and DNA. Across this sample there are around 480,000 distinct CDR3 sequences, with 10% to 11% seen only once. The ten top clones hold around 12% of the sample. The starting material was PBMCs from blood, obtained around seven weeks after vaccination. These TCRs come from a man aged 45-65 years who received an inactivated influenza vaccine. Donor details come from another sample of the same person, matched by shared clones.

The chain has TRBV19 and TRBJ2-2, with D perhaps matching TRBD1 (7 bases). This CDR3 is 14 amino acids long. The germline V gene encodes CDR1 LNHDA and CDR2 SQIVND (reference sequence). V lost 10 bases and J lost 5, with 17 bases in between. The CDR3 coding sequence is TGTGCCACCAGGACAGGTGCGGGGACCGGGGAGCTGTTTTTT. Encoded protein: CATRTGAGTGELFF.

This clonotype was observed a single time. J is TRBJ2-5 and V is TRBV5-1, with a possible D match to TRBD1 (5 bases). CDR1 and CDR2 from the germline V gene are SGHRS and YFSETQ. Trimming removed 4 bases from V and 2 bases from J, with 15 bases in between. CDR3 length: 15 residues. In nucleotides, the CDR3 is TGCGCCAGCAGCATAGGGCAGGGCCGACAAGAGACCCAGTACTTC. Encoded protein: CASSIGQGRQETQYF.

This rearrangement joins TRBV20-1 to TRBJ2-1; no clear D. The germline V gene has CDR1 DFQATT and CDR2 SNEGSKA (reference sequence). The CDR3 totals 11 residues. Trimming cost V 6 bases and J 2 bases, with 5 bases left between them. The CDR3 DNA reads TGCAGTGCCCCCGCCTACAATGAGCAGTTCTTC. It codes for CSAPAYNEQFF.

This clonotype was seen at least ten times. This sequence joins TRBV6-5 and TRBJ2-5, with 11 bases matching TRBD1. The junction had 8 bases not matched to a gene; V was cut back by 4 bases and J by 13 bases. The germline V gene encodes CDR1 MNHEY and CDR2 SVGAGI. The CDR3 totals 13 residues. The CDR3: CASSSRTGGVRYF. The CDR3, as DNA: TGTGCCAGCAGTTCGCGGACAGGGGGCGTGAGGTACTTC.

This chain links TRBV11-2 with TRBJ2-7; TRBD1 matches 7 bases. Unmatched junction bases numbered 9, after V lost 4 bases and J lost 3 bases. In germline, CDR1 is SGHAT, CDR2 FQNNGV. The CDR3 has 15 residues. CDR3 region: CASSSLRDSSYEQYF. In nucleotides, the CDR3 is TGTGCCAGCAGCTCTCTCCGGGACAGCAGCTACGAGCAGTACTTC.

The rearrangement links TRBV4-3 to TRBJ2-3; 7 nucleotides match TRBD1. Germline V lookup: CDR1 LGHNA, CDR2 YSLEER. V lost 0 bases, J lost 2 bases, and 8 bases stayed unmatched. The CDR3 consists of 17 residues. The CDR3 DNA follows: TGCGCCAGCAGCCAAGATCGAGACAGGGCCTTCACAGATACGCAGTATTTT. Protein product: CASSQDRDRAFTDTQYF.

This clonotype was counted many times. The chain carries TRBV5-1 and TRBJ1-1; D uncertain. The CDR3 has 13 residues. Germline CDR1 is SGHRS and CDR2 is YFSETQ. V was clipped by 4 bases and J by 1 base, with 8 bases between them. CDR3 coding DNA: TGCGCCAGCAGCCCGCCCCAGAACACTGAAGCTTTCTTT. This encodes CASSPPQNTEAFF.

V gene TRBV12-3 or TRBV12-4 combines with J gene TRBJ2-7; D perhaps matches TRBD1 (6 bases). This CDR3 is 14 amino acids long. Trimming removed 9 bases from V and 7 bases from J, with 22 bases in between. CDR3 DNA sequence: TGTGCCAGTTTACAAACAGGGTCGATGGGGGAGCAGTACTTC. Its translation is CASLQTGSMGEQYF.

This clonotype occurred a few times. The chain is built from TRBV4-2 and TRBJ2-1, with 7 bases lining up with TRBD1. CDR1 LGHNA and CDR2 YNFKEQ come from the germline V gene. This CDR3 is built from 13 residues. The junction had 8 bases not matched to a gene; V was cut back by 3 bases and J by 12 bases. The CDR3 bases are TGTGCCAGCAGCCAGGCCACAGGGGAAAGGCAGTTCTTC. Its translation is CASSQATGERQFF.

This clonotype appeared many times. The chain is built from TRBV12-3 or TRBV12-4 and TRBJ2-1; D is unclear. The CDR3 contains 13 residues. Trimming removed 6 bases at V and 6 bases at J, with 12 bases between. Written as DNA, the CDR3 is TGTGCCAGCAGCGCCGGGTCGATCAATGAGCAGTTCTTC. Its translation: CASSAGSINEQFF.

This clonotype was counted between two and nine times. The chain has TRBV6-2 or TRBV6-3 and TRBJ1-2, with 11 positions matching TRBD1. Trimming took 4 bases from V and 2 from J; bases not matched to a gene: 6. Germline V gene sequence: CDR1 MNHEY, CDR2 SVGEGT. CDR3 length: 16 amino acids. The CDR3 DNA follows: TGTGCCAGCAGTTCAGGACAGGGGGCCTTGAACTATGGCTACACCTTC. Encoded protein: CASSSGQGALNYGYTF.

This clonotype was detected a few times. The J gene is TRBJ2-7, the V gene TRBV14; D may match TRBD1 or TRBD2 (5 bases each). Trimming took 4 bases from V and 4 from J, leaving 11 bases between them. The CDR3 loop spans 13 amino acids. The germline gives CDR1 SGHDN, CDR2 FVKESK. CDR3 sequence reads: CASSRLGVYEQYF. The CDR3 DNA reads TGTGCCAGCAGCCGCCTGGGGGTGTACGAGCAGTACTTC.

This sequence joins TRBV3-1 and TRBJ2-1; 10 positions agree with TRBD2. Germline CDR1 and CDR2: LGHDT and YNNKEL (reference sequence). Losses at the gene ends were 3 bases for V and 10 bases for J; bases not matched to a gene: 6. The CDR3 consists of 14 residues. The CDR3 here is CASSHLAGENEQFF. The CDR3 nucleotides are TGTGCCAGCAGCCACCTAGCGGGAGAGAACGAGCAGTTCTTC.

The chain joins TRBV20-1 to TRBJ2-3, with 8 positions matching TRBD1. CDR1 and CDR2 from the germline V gene are DFQATT and SNEGSKA (reference sequence). This CDR3 is built from 13 residues. V dropped 1 base and J dropped 7; count of bases not matched to a gene: 4. In DNA, the CDR3 is TGCAGTGCTAGAGCCCAGGGGGCCAATACGCAGTATTTT. Encoded protein: CSARAQGANTQYF.

The chain couples TRBV18 to TRBJ1-2; the match to TRBD1 covers 10 bases. This CDR3 has 14 residues. Germline V gene lookup returns CDR1 KGHSH and CDR2 LQKENI. Losses at the gene ends were 1 base for V and 10 bases for J; bases not matched to a gene: 6. Written as DNA, the CDR3 is TGTGCCAGCTCACCACTTGGGACAGGGGTCGACTACACCTTC. This gives the protein CASSPLGTGVDYTF.

This clonotype was seen many times. The chain combines TRBV2 with TRBJ2-2, with 15 bases aligning to TRBD2. With 8 bases clipped from V and 5 bases from J, the junction kept 0 bases outside the gene matches. This CDR3 spans 14 amino acids. CDR1 and CDR2 (germline): SNHLY, FYNNEI. CDR3 region: CASGLAGGTGELFF. CDR3 DNA: TGTGCCAGCGGACTAGCGGGAGGGACCGGGGAGCTGTTTTTT. The full variable domain, its missing parts supplied by reference TRBV2 and TRBJ2-2, is EPEVTQTPSHQVTQMGQEVILRCVPISNHLYFYWYRQILGQKVEFLVSFYNNEISEKSEIFDDQFSVERPDGSNFTLKIRSTKLEDSAMYFCASGLAGGTGELFFGEGSRLTVL.

The gene calls are TRBV9 and TRBJ2-3; D ambiguous. Germline V gene sequence: CDR1 SGDLS, CDR2 YYNGEE. The germline V and J ends were trimmed by 0 bases and 2 bases, with 4 bases remaining between them. CDR3 length: 13 amino acids. CDR3: CASSVVTTDTQYF. CDR3 in DNA: TGTGCCAGCAGCGTAGTCACCACAGATACGCAGTATTTT.

This clonotype was detected a few times. This rearrangement joins TRBV6-5 to TRBJ2-5, with TRBD1 identical over 8 bases. The CDR3 totals 17 residues. Germline V lookup: CDR1 MNHEY, CDR2 SVGAGI. J gave up 5 bases and V 0 bases, and 11 bases lay outside the gene matches. The CDR3 nucleotides read TGTGCCAGCAGTTACTCCGTCATCGGACAGGGCATGGAGACCCAGTACTTC. Amino acid sequence: CASSYSVIGQGMETQYF.

This clonotype was seen more than once but under ten times. V gene TRBV20-1 combines with J gene TRBJ2-7, with D maybe TRBD1 (5 bases). Germline V lookup: CDR1 DFQATT, CDR2 SNEGSKA (reference sequence). This CDR3 comprises 11 residues. The CDR3 reads CRGQGGDEQYF. In DNA, the CDR3 is TGCAGGGGCCAGGGTGGAGACGAGCAGTACTTC.

The table lists this clonotype with many counts. The genes are TRBV5-5 and TRBJ2-7; 8 positions agree with TRBD1. CDR3 size: 16 residues. Germline V gives CDR1 SGHKS, CDR2 YYEKEE (reference sequence). The junction had 9 bases not matched to a gene; V was cut back by 4 bases and J by 0 bases. The CDR3: CASSPSQGAVSYEQYF. The CDR3 DNA reads TGTGCCAGCAGCCCCTCTCAGGGGGCGGTCTCCTACGAGCAGTACTTC.